Sequencing of this TCR beta chain was carried out in a study of blood T cell repertoires in COVID-19. Study background: COVID-19 samples collected from the United States, Italy and Spain covered acute and convalescent phases. Sources were T cells, B-cell-depleted T cells, or PBMCs; the material itself was cDNA or gDNA.

Under the authors' procedure: Scientists estimated how many nucleated cells there were by amplifying reference gene primers. Here immunoSEQ multiplex PCR was the method, and the copy in TCRdb shows in-frame clones only, minus some. V, J and clone size are taken as reported in that table, and D and trimming were inferred from the DNA itself. The sample holds 180,000 or so clones, about 86% seen once. CDR3 size: 15 residues. Unmatched junction bases numbered 10, after V lost 5 bases and J lost 6 bases. CDR1 MNHEY and CDR2 SMNVEV come from the germline V gene (reference sequence). The clonotype comes from a man aged 60-69 years with acute or convalescent COVID-19. Sample: peripheral blood. The genes are TRBV27 and TRBJ1-2, with TRBD1 matching over 9 bases. DNA for the CDR3: TGTGCCAGCAGTATCGACAGGGGGAGGCGAGATGGCTACACCTTC. As protein: CASSIDRGRRDGYTF.